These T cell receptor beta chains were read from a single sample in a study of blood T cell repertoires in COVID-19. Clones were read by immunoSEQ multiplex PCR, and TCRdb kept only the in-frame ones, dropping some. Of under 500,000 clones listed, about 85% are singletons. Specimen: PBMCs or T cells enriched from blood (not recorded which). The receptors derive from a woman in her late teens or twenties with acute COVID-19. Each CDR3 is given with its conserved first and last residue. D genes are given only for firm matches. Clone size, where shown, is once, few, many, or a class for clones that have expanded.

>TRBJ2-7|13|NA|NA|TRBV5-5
CASSLSLSYEQYF
TGTGCCAGCAGCTTATCACTAAGCTACGAGCAGTACTTC
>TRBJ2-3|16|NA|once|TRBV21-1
CASSSQTGLGTDTQYF
TGTGCCAGCAGCAGTCAGACAGGGCTTGGCACAGATACGCAGTATTTT
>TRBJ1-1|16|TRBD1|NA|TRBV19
CASSPPGTGVLTEAFF
TGTGCCAGTAGTCCCCCGGGGACAGGGGTGCTTACTGAAGCTTTCTTT
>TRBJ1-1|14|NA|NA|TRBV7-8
CASSSNYMNTEAFF
TGTGCCAGCAGCTCAAATTACATGAACACTGAAGCTTTCTTT
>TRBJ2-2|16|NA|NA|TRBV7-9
CASSPSRDFNTGELFF
TGTGCCAGCAGCCCTAGCCGGGACTTTAACACCGGGGAGCTGTTTTTT
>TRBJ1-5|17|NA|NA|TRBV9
CASSVDSTYWSNQPQHF
TGTGCCAGCAGCGTAGATTCGACATATTGGAGCAATCAGCCCCAGCATTTT
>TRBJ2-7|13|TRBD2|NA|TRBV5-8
CASSHGGRAEQYF
TGTGCCAGCAGCCACGGTGGGAGGGCCGAGCAGTACTTC
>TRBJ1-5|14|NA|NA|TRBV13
CASSLRGSNQPQHF
TGTGCCAGCAGCCTTCGGGGGAGCAATCAGCCCCAGCATTTT
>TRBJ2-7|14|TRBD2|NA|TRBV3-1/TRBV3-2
CASSRPSGPGEQYF
TGTGCCAGCAGCCGGCCTAGCGGACCAGGTGAGCAGTACTTC
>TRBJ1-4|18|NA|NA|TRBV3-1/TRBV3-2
CASSQGLGRKSTNEKLFF
TGTGCCAGCAGCCAAGGATTGGGCAGGAAATCAACTAATGAAAAACTGTTTTTT
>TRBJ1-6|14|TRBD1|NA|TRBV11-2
CASSLVPGGSPLHF
TGTGCCAGCAGCTTAGTTCCAGGGGGGTCACCCCTCCACTTT
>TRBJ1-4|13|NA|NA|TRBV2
CATTGEGNEKLFF
TGTGCCACCACAGGCGAAGGGAATGAAAAACTGTTTTTT
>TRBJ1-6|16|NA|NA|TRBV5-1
CASSLDLAGFNSPLHF
TGCGCCAGCAGCTTGGATTTGGCAGGCTTTAATTCACCCCTCCACTTT
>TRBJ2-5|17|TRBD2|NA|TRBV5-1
CASSLYGLAGVQETQYF
TGCGCCAGCAGCTTGTATGGATTAGCGGGGGTGCAAGAGACCCAGTACTTC
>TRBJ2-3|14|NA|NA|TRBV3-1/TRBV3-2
CASSQRGTTDTQYF
TGTGCCAGCAGCCAACGGGGGACCACAGATACGCAGTATTTT
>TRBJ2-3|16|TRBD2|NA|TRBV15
CATSPGTGGGTDTQYF
TGTGCCACCAGCCCAGGTACGGGAGGAGGCACAGATACGCAGTATTTT
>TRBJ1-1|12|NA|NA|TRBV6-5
CASVQGRTEAFF
TGTGCCAGCGTTCAGGGGCGCACTGAAGCTTTCTTT
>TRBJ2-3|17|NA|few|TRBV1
CTSSQGEYSGCQDTQYF
TGCACCAGCAGCCAAGGCGAGTATAGCGGGTGTCAAGATACGCAGTATTTT
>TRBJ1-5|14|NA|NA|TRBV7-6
CASSLADSNQPQHF
TGTGCCAGCAGCTTGGCAGATAGCAATCAGCCCCAGCATTTT
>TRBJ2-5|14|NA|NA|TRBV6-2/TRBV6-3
CASSFGQGWETQYF
TGTGCCAGCAGTTTTGGGCAGGGTTGGGAGACCCAGTACTTC
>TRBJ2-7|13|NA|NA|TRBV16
CASSGPQSYEQYF
TGTGCCAGCAGCGGGCCACAGTCCTACGAGCAGTACTTC
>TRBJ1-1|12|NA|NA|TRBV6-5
CASQGFSTEAFF
TGTGCCAGCCAGGGATTCAGCACTGAAGCTTTCTTT
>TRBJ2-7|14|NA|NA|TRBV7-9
CASSLGNYPYEQYF
TGTGCCAGCAGCTTAGGTAACTACCCCTACGAGCAGTACTTC
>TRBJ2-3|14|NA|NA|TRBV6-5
CASSYTGWSDTQYF
TGTGCCAGCAGTTACACTGGGTGGAGCGATACGCAGTATTTT
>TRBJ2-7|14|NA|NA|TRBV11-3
CASSHSGVSYEQYF
TGTGCCAGCAGCCACTCAGGGGTGTCCTACGAGCAGTACTTC
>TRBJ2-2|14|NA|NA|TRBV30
CAWSLGVNTGELFF
TGTGCCTGGAGTTTAGGGGTTAACACCGGGGAGCTGTTTTTT
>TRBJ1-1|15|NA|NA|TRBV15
CATSDRDNMNTEAFF
TGTGCCACCAGCGACCGGGACAACATGAACACTGAAGCTTTCTTT
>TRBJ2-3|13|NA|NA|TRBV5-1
CASRGGRGDTQYF
TGCGCCAGCAGAGGGGGGAGGGGAGATACGCAGTATTTT
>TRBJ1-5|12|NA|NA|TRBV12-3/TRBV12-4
CASSRDINNQHF
TGTGCCAGCAGTCGGGACATTAATAACCAGCATTTT
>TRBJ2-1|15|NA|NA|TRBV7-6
CASSHQERSYNEQFF
TGTGCCAGCAGCCACCAGGAACGATCCTACAATGAGCAGTTCTTC
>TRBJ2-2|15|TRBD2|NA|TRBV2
CASSGSGGASGELFF
TGTGCCAGCAGTGGGAGCGGGGGGGCCTCCGGGGAGCTGTTTTTT
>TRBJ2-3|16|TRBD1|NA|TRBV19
CASSMGTVGSTDTQYF
TGTGCCAGTAGTATGGGGACAGTCGGAAGCACAGATACGCAGTATTTT
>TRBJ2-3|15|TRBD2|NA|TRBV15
CATSRTSGMSDTQYF
TGTGCCACCAGCAGAACTAGCGGGATGTCAGATACGCAGTATTTT
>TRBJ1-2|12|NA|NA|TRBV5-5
CASSLMQGGYTF
TGTGCCAGCAGCTTGATGCAGGGCGGCTACACCTTC
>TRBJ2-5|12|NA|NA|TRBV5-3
CARSLRKAAQYF
TGTGCCAGAAGCTTGAGGAAGGCGGCCCAGTACTTC
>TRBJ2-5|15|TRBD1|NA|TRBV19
CASSASQGPQETQYF
TGTGCCAGTAGTGCCTCACAGGGGCCCCAAGAGACCCAGTACTTC
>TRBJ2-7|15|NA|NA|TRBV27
CASSLEQGWNSEQYF
TGTGCCAGCAGTTTAGAGCAGGGGTGGAATAGCGAGCAGTACTTC
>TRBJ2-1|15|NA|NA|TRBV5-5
CASSLGAHSYNEQFF
TGTGCCAGCAGCTTGGGGGCTCACTCCTACAATGAGCAGTTCTTC
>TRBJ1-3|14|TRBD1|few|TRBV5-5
CASSQTGDGNTIYF
TGTGCCAGCAGCCAGACAGGGGACGGAAACACCATATATTTT
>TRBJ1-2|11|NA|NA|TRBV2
CASTVNYGYTF
TGTGCCAGTACAGTTAACTATGGCTACACCTTC
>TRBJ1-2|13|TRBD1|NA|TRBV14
CASSRQGVDGYTF
TGTGCCAGCAGCCGACAGGGAGTGGATGGCTACACCTTC
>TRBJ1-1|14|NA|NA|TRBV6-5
CATTKQGSGTEAFF
TGTGCCACTACAAAACAGGGAAGTGGGACTGAAGCTTTCTTT
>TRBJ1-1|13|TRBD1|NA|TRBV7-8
CASSRDRDTEAFF
TGTGCCAGCAGTCGGGACAGGGATACTGAAGCTTTCTTT
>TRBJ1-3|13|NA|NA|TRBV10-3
CAISDGVQNTIYF
TGTGCCATCAGTGACGGGGTCCAGAACACCATATATTTT
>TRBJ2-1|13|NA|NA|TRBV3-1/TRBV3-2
CAVRGASYNEQFF
TGTGCCGTACGGGGGGCCTCCTACAATGAGCAGTTCTTC
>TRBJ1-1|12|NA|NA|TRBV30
CAWSRGGTEAFF
TGTGCCTGGAGTAGGGGTGGCACTGAAGCTTTCTTT
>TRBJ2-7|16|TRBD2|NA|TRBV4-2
CASSQGAGVALDEQYF
TGTGCCAGCAGCCAAGGGGCGGGAGTCGCCTTGGACGAGCAGTACTTC
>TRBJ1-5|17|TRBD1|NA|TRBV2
CASSEGRTGRSNQPQHF
TGTGCCAGCAGTGAAGGGAGGACAGGGAGAAGCAATCAGCCCCAGCATTTT
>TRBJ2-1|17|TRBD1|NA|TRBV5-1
CASSLGGGQGPSNEQFF
TGCGCCAGCAGCTTGGGTGGCGGACAGGGGCCCTCCAATGAGCAGTTCTTC
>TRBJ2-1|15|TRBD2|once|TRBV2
CASSAGTSGSHEQFF
TGTGCCAGCAGTGCCGGGACTAGCGGGAGTCATGAGCAGTTCTTC
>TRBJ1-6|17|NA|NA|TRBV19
CASSIGTQPPGDSPLHF
TGTGCCAGTAGTATTGGGACGCAACCCCCGGGGGATTCACCCCTCCACTTT
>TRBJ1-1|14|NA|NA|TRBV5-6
CASSLDTGYSEAFF
TGTGCCAGCAGCTTGGACACAGGGTATTCTGAAGCTTTCTTT
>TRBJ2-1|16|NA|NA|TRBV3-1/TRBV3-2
CASSQEGQGYRDEQFF
TGTGCCAGCAGCCAAGAGGGGCAGGGGTATAGGGATGAGCAGTTCTTC
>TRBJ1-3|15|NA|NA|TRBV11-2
CASSLVAEGGNTIYF
TGTGCCAGCAGCTTAGTCGCCGAGGGTGGGAACACCATATATTTT
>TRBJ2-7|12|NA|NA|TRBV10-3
CAIGSGAYEQYF
TGTGCCATCGGGTCAGGGGCCTACGAGCAGTACTTC
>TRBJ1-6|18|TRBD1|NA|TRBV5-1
CASSLEDRGSSYNSPLHF
TGCGCCAGCAGCTTGGAGGACAGGGGGAGCTCCTATAATTCACCCCTCCACTTT
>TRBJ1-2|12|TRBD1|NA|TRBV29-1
CSVRDRVDGYTF
TGCAGCGTGAGAGACAGGGTTGATGGCTACACCTTC
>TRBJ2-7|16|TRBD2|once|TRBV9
CASSPRGGQLGYEQYF
TGTGCCAGCAGCCCCCGGGGGGGTCAGCTTGGATACGAGCAGTACTTC